The 26 T cell receptor beta chains below come from one sample, sequenced in a study of vaccination effects on CD4 cells after COVID-19 (dated by TCRdb to about 2022). Their cognate antigens are unknown. In the ViraFEST assay, PBMC were stimulated with viral peptide pools, and TCR sequencing was then used to find antigen-specific CD4+ T cell clonotypes based on their expansion. After more than nine days of culture, CD4+ T cells were isolated with the EasySep CD4+ T cell isolation kit. Negative nucleocapsid antibody results before and after vaccination confirmed that the healthy vaccine recipients had no prior SARS-CoV-2 infection. The receptor library was made with the immunoSEQ multiplex PCR assay. Drawn from immuneACCESS, this table holds only the in-frame rearrangements with V and J called that TCRdb kept. Clones are partly lost; checked studies trace under half to an unresolved V gene and leave the rest unexplained. This sample comprises roughly 75,000 clones, roughly three quarters of them detected only once. The biggest ten clones account for about 4.1% of the sample.

The material was CD4+ T cells from PBMCs cultured with HCoV-OC43 spike peptides, obtained before COVID-19 vaccination. The cell subset or site label here, explained by the study, means: HCoV-OC43 spike overlapping peptide pool stimulation. These receptors all stem from a human donor who received a COVID-19 vaccine.

The chain links TRBV12-3 or TRBV12-4 to TRBJ2-5, with D possibly matching TRBD2 (5 bases). The V gene lost 3 bases and the J gene lost 2 bases, with 7 bases spanning the gap. This CDR3 comprises 13 residues. The CDR3 spells CASSFRGQETQYF. CDR3 coding DNA: TGTGCCAGCAGTTTTAGAGGGCAAGAGACCCAGTACTTC.

The chain couples TRBV5-1 to TRBJ2-1; 8 nucleotides match TRBD1. In germline, CDR1 is SGHRS, CDR2 YFSETQ. V lost 4 bases to trimming and J lost 0 bases; unmatched junction nucleotides: 15. There are 19 residues in the CDR3. The CDR3 DNA sequence: TGCGCCAGCAGCAAAGCCGGGACAGGATATTTCAGCTCCTACAATGAGCAGTTCTTC. Protein sequence: CASSKAGTGYFSSYNEQFF.

A few counts support this clone. The rearrangement links TRBV7-2 to TRBJ2-3, with TRBD1 matching over 9 bases. V shed 5 bases and J 7 bases; nucleotides not matched to a gene: 10. From germline, CDR1 is SGHTA and CDR2 FQGNSA. The CDR3 loop spans 15 amino acids. In DNA form, the CDR3 reads TGTGCCAGCAGCGAGGGACAGGGTAGCGGACATACGCAGTATTTT. It is translated as CASSEGQGSGHTQYF.

J is TRBJ2-3 and V is TRBV7-2, with TRBD2 matching over 10 bases. This CDR3 has 18 amino acids. Trimming removed 6 bases from V and 6 bases from J; junction bases left unmatched: 18. The germline gives CDR1 SGHTA, CDR2 FQGNSA. The CDR3 here is CASSLLFSGSGGRDTQYF. Here the CDR3 DNA reads TGTGCCAGCAGTCTGCTGTTTTCGGGTAGCGGGGGGCGGGATACGCAGTATTTT.

The chain recombines TRBV24-1 with TRBJ2-2; D call uncertain. The CDR3 is made up of 13 amino acids. Germline V gene lookup returns CDR1 KGHDR and CDR2 SFDVKD. V was trimmed by 7 bases and J by 6 bases, leaving 11 bases between them. Written as DNA, the CDR3 is TGTGCCACCAGCCAAGCGACCGCCGGGGAGCTGTTTTTT. Residues: CATSQATAGELFF.

This clone has just one count. The chain recombines TRBV6-2 or TRBV6-3 with TRBJ2-7; 7 bases map to TRBD2. The J segment lost 5 bases and the V segment lost 6 bases, leaving 10 bases of the junction unmatched. Germline V CDR1 and CDR2: MNHEY, SVGEGT. This CDR3 is 14 amino acids long. The CDR3 reads CASSPRGNPHEQYV. In DNA form, the CDR3 reads TGTGCCAGCAGCCCGCGGGGGAATCCCCACGAGCAGTACGTC.

The chain employs TRBV10-3 and TRBJ2-1; D is unresolved. V was trimmed by 0 bases and J by 4 bases, leaving 7 bases between them. Germline CDR1 reads ENHRY; CDR2 reads SYGVKD. This CDR3 comprises 14 residues. CDR3 DNA: TGTGCCATCAGTGAGTCCACGGTATACAATGAGCAGTTCTTC. It codes for CAISESTVYNEQFF.

The chain is built from TRBV11-2 and TRBJ2-4, with D hard to call. The CDR3 is 14 amino acids. Germline-derived CDR1 and CDR2 are SGHAT and FQNNGV. V was trimmed by 3 bases and J by 8 bases, leaving 14 bases between them. The CDR3 nucleotides are TGTGCCAGCAGCTTGTCGAATGGTTTGGACATTCAGTACTTC. Translation: CASSLSNGLDIQYF.

The J gene is TRBJ1-2, the V gene TRBV24-1; 7 bases agree with TRBD1. V gave up 4 bases and J gave up 1 base; unmatched junction bases: 8. This CDR3 contains 16 residues. The germline V gene encodes CDR1 KGHDR and CDR2 SFDVKD. The CDR3 loop is CATSDPTGPDNYGYTF. DNA of the CDR3: TGTGCCACCAGTGACCCGACAGGGCCTGATAACTATGGCTACACCTTC.

V is TRBV4-3 and J is TRBJ2-2, with TRBD1 matching 8 bases. The V gene end was trimmed by 4 bases and the J gene end by 1 base; junction bases not matched to a gene: 8. The germline V gene encodes CDR1 LGHNA and CDR2 YSLEER. This CDR3 spans 17 amino acids. In DNA form, the CDR3 reads TGCGCCAGCAGCCCCGGCATTGGACAGGGGAACACCGGGGAGCTGTTTTTT. Translation gives CASSPGIGQGNTGELFF.

The chain is built from TRBV19 and TRBJ1-5, with D possibly matching TRBD1 (6 bases). Germline V lookup: CDR1 LNHDA, CDR2 SQIVND (reference sequence). This CDR3 is 17 amino acids long. Deletions cut 5 bases from V and 0 bases from J, with 17 bases between. CDR3 sequence: CASSGLRGTYSNQPQHF. In DNA, the CDR3 is TGTGCCAGTAGTGGCCTCAGAGGGACATATAGCAATCAGCCCCAGCATTTT. Combining the CDR3 with reference TRBV19 and TRBJ1-5 gives the whole variable domain DGGITQSPKYLFRKEGQNVTLSCEQNLNHDAMYWYRQDPGQGLRLIYYSQIVNDFQKGDIAEGYSVSREKKESFPLTVTSAQKNPTAFYLCASSGLRGTYSNQPQHFGDGTRLSIL.

J is TRBJ2-7 and V is TRBV11-2; the D gene is possibly TRBD1 (5 bases). The ends were cut back, 0 bases at V and 2 bases at J, with 11 bases in the middle. Germline V gene lookup returns CDR1 SGHAT and CDR2 FQNNGV. The CDR3 is made up of 15 amino acids. The CDR3 bases are TGTGCCAGCAGCTTAGATCTCGGCAGGGCCTACGAGCAGTACGTC. Its protein product is CASSLDLGRAYEQYV.

The J gene is TRBJ1-1, the V gene TRBV14, with TRBD1 as a possible D gene (6 bases). CDR1 and CDR2 (germline): SGHDN, FVKESK. The CDR3 consists of 15 residues. V was shortened by 2 bases and J by 0 bases, with 10 bases between the two germline ends. The CDR3: CASSQIGTLNTEAFF. The CDR3, as DNA: TGTGCCAGCAGCCAAATTGGGACATTGAACACTGAAGCTTTCTTT.

The V call is TRBV5-1, the J call TRBJ2-3, with TRBD2 identical over 14 bases. J lost 0 bases, V lost 4 bases, and 7 bases had no gene match. CDR1 SGHRS and CDR2 YFSETQ come from the germline V gene. CDR3 size: 18 residues. CDR3 residues: CASSTGTSGGMSTDTQYF. In DNA, the CDR3 is TGCGCCAGCAGCACCGGGACTAGCGGGGGCATGAGCACAGATACGCAGTATTTT.

The sample holds a few counts of this clone. The gene calls are TRBV10-3 and TRBJ1-4; no definite D call. The CDR3 is 14 residues long. V gave up 4 bases and J gave up 0 bases, with 6 bases separating them. Germline V lookup: CDR1 ENHRY, CDR2 SYGVKD. The CDR3 nucleotides are TGTGCCATCAGTGGAGGAGCAACTAATGAAAAACTGTTTTTT. As protein: CAISGGATNEKLFF.

The chain uses TRBV2 and TRBJ1-2, with 7 bases aligning to TRBD1. V shed 6 bases, J shed 5 bases, and the junction held 12 bases outside the gene matches. The CDR3 has 15 residues. Germline loops: CDR1 SNHLY, CDR2 FYNNEI. The CDR3 sequence is CASSRRPGTDYGYTF. Written as DNA, the CDR3 is TGTGCCAGCAGCCGTAGGCCCGGGACAGATTATGGCTACACCTTC.

A single count supports this clone. The chain uses TRBV6-5 and TRBJ1-5, with D uncertain. The CDR3 sequence is 14 residues long. In germline, CDR1 is MNHEY, CDR2 SVGAGI. V was clipped by 6 bases and J by 0 bases, with 9 bases between them. The CDR3 sequence: CASSLLNSNQPQHF. The CDR3 nucleotides are TGTGCCAGCAGCCTATTAAATAGCAATCAGCCCCAGCATTTT.

V usage is TRBV14 and J usage is TRBJ2-5; possible D gene TRBD1, 8 bases. The CDR3 has 17 amino acids. Per the germline V gene, CDR1 is SGHDN and CDR2 is FVKESK. V lost 3 bases and J lost 5, with 22 bases in between. This CDR3 is CASSHRFGQGGEETQYF. Here the CDR3 DNA reads TGTGCCAGCAGCCATAGGTTTGGACAGGGAGGGGAGGAGACCCAGTACTTC.

V and J are TRBV9 and TRBJ2-5; TRBD2 aligns across 13 bases. The CDR3 contains 15 residues. Germline CDR1 SGDLS, CDR2 YYNGEE. J was trimmed by 5 bases and V by 4 bases; bases with no gene match: 5. Here the CDR3 DNA reads TGTGCCAGCAGCAGACTAGCGGGGGGTTGGGAGACCCAGTACTTC. It is translated as CASSRLAGGWETQYF.

This clone was seen a handful of times. In DNA form, the CDR3 reads TGCGCCAGCAGCTTAGATTCAGGGTCTAGCAATCAGCCCCAGCATTTT. As protein: CASSLDSGSSNQPQHF. This chain connects TRBV5-1 to TRBJ1-5, with D tentatively TRBD1 (5 bases). The germline V and J ends were trimmed by 2 bases and 0 bases, with 12 bases remaining between them. This CDR3 has 16 amino acids. CDR1 SGHRS and CDR2 YFSETQ come from the germline V gene. Based on the CDR3 plus reference TRBV5-1 and TRBJ1-5, the full variable domain is KAGVTQTPRYLIKTRGQQVTLSCSPISGHRSVSWYQQTPGQGLQFLFEYFSETQRNKGNFPGRFSGRQFSNSRSEMNVSTLELGDSALYLCASSLDSGSSNQPQHFGDGTRLSIL.

The CDR3 region is CASSQGGVYGYTF. DNA of the CDR3: TGTGCCAGCAGTCAAGGGGGCGTCTATGGCTACACCTTC. This chain joins TRBV2 and TRBJ1-2, with TRBD1 identical over 7 bases. The CDR3 contains 13 residues. V dropped 5 bases and J dropped 4; count of bases not matched to a gene: 4. CDR1 and CDR2 from the germline V gene are SNHLY and FYNNEI.

The V call is TRBV29-1, the J call TRBJ2-1; the D gene is possibly TRBD2 (5 bases). CDR3 length equals 11 residues. Trimming pared 5 bases from V and 12 bases from J, leaving 14 bases between. Germline assignment: CDR1 SQVTM and CDR2 ANQGSEA. The CDR3 DNA reads TGCAGCGTTAGCGGAGCTAGTGGGCAGTTCTTC. Amino acids: CSVSGASGQFF.

J is TRBJ1-1 and V is TRBV5-4; D is uncertain. The germline V gene has CDR1 SGHNT and CDR2 YYREEE (reference sequence). The CDR3 consists of 13 residues. The germline V and J ends were trimmed by 3 bases and 4 bases, with 10 bases remaining between them. This CDR3 reads CASSSLPGTEAFF. The CDR3 bases are TGTGCCAGCAGCTCACTACCCGGCACTGAAGCTTTCTTT.

The chain recombines TRBV5-1 with TRBJ2-7; weak D call: TRBD1 (7 bases). Deletions cut 4 bases from V and 3 bases from J, with 17 bases between. CDR1 is SGHRS, CDR2 YFSETQ, per germline. This CDR3 is built from 15 residues. CDR3 loop: CASSAGQPGHYEQYV. The CDR3 DNA is TGCGCCAGCAGCGCGGGACAGCCGGGACACTACGAGCAGTACGTC.

This chain joins TRBV30 and TRBJ1-1; D unclear. This CDR3 spans 13 amino acids. V was pared by 0 bases and J by 6 bases, with 11 bases between. Germline values: CDR1 GTSNPN, CDR2 SVGIG (reference sequence). The CDR3 DNA follows: TGTGCCTGGAGTGTATTATCACCCCCTGAAGCTTTCTTT. This translates into CAWSVLSPPEAFF.

This chain uses TRBV27 with TRBJ1-1; D may be TRBD1 (6 bases). The CDR3 spans 13 residues. V was pared by 8 bases and J by 7 bases, with 17 bases between. CDR1 MNHEY and CDR2 SMNVEV come from the germline V gene (reference sequence). CDR3 DNA sequence: TGTGCCAGCCAACCCCGGCAGGGGATTGAAGCTTTCTTT. Protein product: CASQPRQGIEAFF.